The clone carrying this TCR beta chain was counted many times. Its antigen is not known. Amplified TCR beta CDR3 regions derived from RNA transcripts. With the HTBI primer set, the TCR CDR3 went through a first round of RT-PCR. TCRdb reanalysed the multiplex PCR reads using MiXCR and keeps one entry per CDR3 protein. Of over 650,000 distinct CDR3 sequences in the sample, approximately 16% are singletons; the top ten hold around 8.1%. Trimming pared 6 bases from V and 2 bases from J, leaving 11 bases between. Germline lookup yields CDR1 MNHEY and CDR2 SMNVEV (reference sequence). This CDR3 has 13 amino acids. This entry comes from a study of T cells in Graves' hyperthyroidism and ophthalmopathy. Study information: Blood from the periphery was taken at initial diagnosis, before any treatment.

Whole-study results and caveats: It was a median around 6 months before onset that the model predicted ophthalmopathy. A model of 13 V-J features distinguished ophthalmopathy from stable hyperthyroidism.

A roughly 9.3 ml volume of fresh peripheral blood provided the PBMCs. The chain carries TRBV27 and TRBJ2-7; D not certain. This receptor was taken from a man between 18 and 29 years old with Graves' hyperthyroidism. The sample consisted of blood. Here the CDR3 DNA reads TGTGCCAGCAGCCCAAGCCGGGCCTACGAGCAGTACTTC. Residues: CASSPSRAYEQYF.